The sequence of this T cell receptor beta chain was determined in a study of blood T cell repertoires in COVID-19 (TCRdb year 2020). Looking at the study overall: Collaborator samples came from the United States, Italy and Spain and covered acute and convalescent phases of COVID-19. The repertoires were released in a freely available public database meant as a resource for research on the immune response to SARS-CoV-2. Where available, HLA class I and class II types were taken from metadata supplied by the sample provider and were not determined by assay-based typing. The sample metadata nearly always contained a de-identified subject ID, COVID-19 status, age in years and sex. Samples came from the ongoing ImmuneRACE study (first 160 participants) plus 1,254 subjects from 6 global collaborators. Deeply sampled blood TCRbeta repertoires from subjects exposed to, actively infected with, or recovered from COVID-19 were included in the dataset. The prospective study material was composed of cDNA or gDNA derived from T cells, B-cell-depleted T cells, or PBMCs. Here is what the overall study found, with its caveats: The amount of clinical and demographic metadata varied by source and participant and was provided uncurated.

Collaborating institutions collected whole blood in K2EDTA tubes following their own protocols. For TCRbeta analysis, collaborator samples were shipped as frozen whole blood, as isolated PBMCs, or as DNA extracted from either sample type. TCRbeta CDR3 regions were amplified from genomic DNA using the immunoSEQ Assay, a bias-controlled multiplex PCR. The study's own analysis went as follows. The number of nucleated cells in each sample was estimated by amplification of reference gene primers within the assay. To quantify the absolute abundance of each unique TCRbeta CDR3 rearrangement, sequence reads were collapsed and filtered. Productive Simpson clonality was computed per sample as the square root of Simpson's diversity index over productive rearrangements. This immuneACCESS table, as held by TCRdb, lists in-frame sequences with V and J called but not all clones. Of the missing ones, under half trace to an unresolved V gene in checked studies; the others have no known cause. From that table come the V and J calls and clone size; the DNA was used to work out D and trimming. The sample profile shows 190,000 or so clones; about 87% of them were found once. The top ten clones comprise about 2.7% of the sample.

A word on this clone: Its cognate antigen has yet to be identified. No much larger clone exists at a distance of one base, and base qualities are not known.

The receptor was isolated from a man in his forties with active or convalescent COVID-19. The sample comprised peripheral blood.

The bases read TGTGCCAGCTCACCCGGGACTAGCTTCCCAGATACGCAGTATTTT. Its product reads: CASSPGTSFPDTQYF. The chain links TRBV18 with TRBJ2-3, with 9 bases matching TRBD2. After removal of 3 bases from V and 4 bases from J, the junction retains 5 bases not matched to a gene. Including cysteine and phenylalanine, the CDR3 has 15 amino acids. Only the CDR3 part of the read is kept: 45 bases, read in frame from the first base. From a lookup of the germline V gene, CDR1 and CDR2 are KGHSH and LQKENI.